This T cell receptor (beta chain) was captured in a study of T cell responses to AZD1222 COVID-19 vaccine. Assay: immunoSEQ multiplex PCR; the TCRdb copy retains only in-frame clones and omits some. This repertoire shows 130,000 to 150,000 clones, just over 90% found once; its top ten account for roughly 2%. Trimming stripped 5 bases from V and 4 bases from J, with 21 bases between. The length of the CDR3 is 17 residues. The germline V gene has CDR1 SEHNR and CDR2 FQNEAQ (reference sequence). This chain links TRBV7-9 with TRBJ1-3; D perhaps matches TRBD1 (5 bases). The TCR sequence derives from an adult in good health. This material consisted of peripheral blood, taken on day 0 of AZD1222 vaccination. This CDR3 reads CASSPGTELLRGNTIYF. CDR3 DNA sequence: TGTGCCAGCAGCCCAGGGACCGAGCTCTTAAGGGGAAACACCATATATTTT.